The following is a TCR beta chain sequence with its context. The data were produced by immunoSEQ multiplex PCR, yet TCRdb's version contains in-frame clones alone and is incomplete. Of tens of thousands of clones detected, over 75% appear once; the ten largest clones hold around 0.63%. This CDR3 contains 17 residues. V lost 0 bases and J lost 8, with 19 bases in between. Germline V gene sequence: CDR1 SGHTA, CDR2 FQGNSA. These data belong to a study of memory CD4+ T cells and cytomegalovirus serostatus. The sort gate was single viable CD3+CD4+CD8-CD45RO+ cells for memory CD4+ T cells. The clonotype originates from an adult in good health and CMV-seronegative. Sequencing used memory CD4+ T cells from blood. The rearrangement links TRBV7-2 to TRBJ1-4, with D possibly being TRBD1 (5 bases). In DNA, the CDR3 is TGTGCCAGCAGCTTAGCAGGGGCCCACACCTCAGGAGAAAAACTGTTTTTT. Amino acids: CASSLAGAHTSGEKLFF.